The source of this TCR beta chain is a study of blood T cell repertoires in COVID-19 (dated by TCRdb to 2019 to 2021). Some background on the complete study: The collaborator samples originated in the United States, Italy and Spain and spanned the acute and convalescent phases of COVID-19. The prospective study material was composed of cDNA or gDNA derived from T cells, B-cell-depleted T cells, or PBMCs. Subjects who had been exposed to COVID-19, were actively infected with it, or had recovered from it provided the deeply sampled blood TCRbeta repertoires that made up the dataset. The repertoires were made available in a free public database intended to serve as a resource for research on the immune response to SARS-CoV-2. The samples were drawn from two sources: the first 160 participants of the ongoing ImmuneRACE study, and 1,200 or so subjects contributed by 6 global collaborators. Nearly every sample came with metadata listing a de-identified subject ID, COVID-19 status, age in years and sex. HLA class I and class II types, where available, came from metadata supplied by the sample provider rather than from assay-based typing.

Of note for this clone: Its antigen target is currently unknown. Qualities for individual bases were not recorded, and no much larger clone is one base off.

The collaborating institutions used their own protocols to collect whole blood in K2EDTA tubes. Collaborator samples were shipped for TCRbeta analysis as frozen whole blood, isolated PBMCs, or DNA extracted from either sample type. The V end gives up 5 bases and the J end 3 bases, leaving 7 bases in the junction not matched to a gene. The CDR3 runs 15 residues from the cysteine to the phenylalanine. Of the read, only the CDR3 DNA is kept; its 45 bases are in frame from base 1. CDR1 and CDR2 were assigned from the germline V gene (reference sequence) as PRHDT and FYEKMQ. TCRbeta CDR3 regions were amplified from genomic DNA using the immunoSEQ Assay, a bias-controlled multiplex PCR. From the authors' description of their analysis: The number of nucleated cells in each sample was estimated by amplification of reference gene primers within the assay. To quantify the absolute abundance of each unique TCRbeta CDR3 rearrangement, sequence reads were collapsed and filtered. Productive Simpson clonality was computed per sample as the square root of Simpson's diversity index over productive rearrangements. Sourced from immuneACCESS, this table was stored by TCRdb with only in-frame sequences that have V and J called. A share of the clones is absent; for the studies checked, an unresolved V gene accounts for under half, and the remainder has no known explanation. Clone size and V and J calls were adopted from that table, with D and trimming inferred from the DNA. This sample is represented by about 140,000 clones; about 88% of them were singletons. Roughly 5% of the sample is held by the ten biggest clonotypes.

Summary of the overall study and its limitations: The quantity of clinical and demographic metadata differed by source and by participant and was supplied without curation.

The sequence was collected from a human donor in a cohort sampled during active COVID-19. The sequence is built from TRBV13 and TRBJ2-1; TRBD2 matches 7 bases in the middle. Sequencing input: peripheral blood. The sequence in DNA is TGTGCCAGCAGCCTACCTACGGGAGGCTACAATGAGCAGTTCTTC. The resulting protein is CASSLPTGGYNEQFF.